This is a list of T cell receptor beta chains from one sample in a study of cytomegalovirus exposure and HLA in healthy donors. Measured with immunoSEQ multiplex PCR; TCRdb has only the in-frame clones, and not every one. The table has 250,000 to 400,000 clones, 88% seen once; the top ten hold around 0.91%. The sequenced sample was PBMCs. These receptors all stem from a young man in good health and CMV-seronegative. Each CDR3 is given with its conserved first and last residue. A D gene is named only where the DNA matches it firmly. Some rows mark clone size as missing; the rest say once, few, many or name a class of expanded clone.

j_call	clone_size	d_call	v_call	cdr3_aa	cdr3_nt
TRBJ1-3	.	.	TRBV5-1	CASSPGTGGNTIYF	TGCGCCAGCAGCCCCGGGACTGGTGGTAACACCATATATTTT
TRBJ1-6	.	.	TRBV14	CASSLLGPLHF	TGTGCCAGCAGTCTTCTAGGACCCCTCCACTTT
TRBJ2-3	.	.	TRBV27	CASSSGTQRFRDTQYF	TGTGCCAGCAGTTCCGGGACACAACGATTCAGAGATACGCAGTATTTT
TRBJ2-1	.	.	TRBV5-1	CASSLAKGAYNEQFF	TGCGCCAGCAGCTTGGCAAAAGGGGCCTACAATGAGCAGTTCTTC
TRBJ1-1	.	.	TRBV29-1	CSVVQGTEAFF	TGCAGCGTTGTTCAGGGGACTGAAGCTTTCTTT
TRBJ1-4	.	.	TRBV2	CASSPVGVTNEKLFF	TGTGCCAGCAGCCCGGTCGGGGTTACCAATGAAAAACTGTTTTTT
TRBJ2-6	.	.	TRBV7-2	CAVEEASGANVLTF	TGTGCCGTTGAAGAGGCCTCTGGGGCCAACGTCCTGACTTTC
TRBJ2-7	.	.	TRBV27	CASSAGIGYEQYF	TGTGCCAGCAGTGCGGGTATCGGCTACGAGCAGTACTTC
TRBJ1-1	.	.	TRBV4-1	CASSQHWEGEGEAFF	TGCGCCAGCAGCCAACACTGGGAGGGCGAGGGTGAAGCTTTCTTT
TRBJ1-5	.	TRBD1	TRBV4-3	CASSYGTGSNQPQHF	TGCGCCAGCAGCTATGGGACAGGGAGCAATCAGCCCCAGCATTTT
TRBJ2-5	.	TRBD2	TRBV10-2	CASTIGTIQETQYF	TGCGCCAGCACCATAGGGACTATACAAGAGACCCAGTACTTC
TRBJ2-2	.	.	TRBV10-3	CAISELGGDTGELFF	TGTGCCATCAGTGAGTTAGGCGGTGACACCGGGGAGCTGTTTTTT
TRBJ2-7	once	.	TRBV5-1	CASSLATGSYEQYF	TGCGCCAGCAGCTTGGCGACGGGCTCCTACGAGCAGTACTTC
TRBJ1-2	.	TRBD1	TRBV5-6	CASSFNTGGGYTF	TGTGCCAGCAGCTTTAATACAGGGGGAGGCTACACCTTC
TRBJ1-1	.	TRBD1	TRBV6-1	CASSEPGRGQRAFF	TGTGCCAGCAGTGAACCCGGTAGGGGGCAACGAGCTTTCTTT
TRBJ2-3	few	.	TRBV5-4	CASSLGGQSTDTQYF	TGTGCCAGCAGCTTGGGGGGACAAAGCACAGATACGCAGTATTTT
TRBJ2-1	.	TRBD1	TRBV30	CAWSAWTGSNEQFF	TGTGCCTGGAGTGCCTGGACAGGGTCCAATGAGCAGTTCTTC
TRBJ1-4	.	TRBD1	TRBV27	CASSLRDRHEKLFF	TGTGCCAGCAGTTTAAGGGACAGACATGAAAAACTGTTTTTT
TRBJ1-2	.	.	TRBV4-1	CASSQDPQGLNGYTF	TGCGCCAGCAGCCAAGACCCTCAGGGGCTAAATGGCTACACCTTC
TRBJ1-2	.	TRBD1	TRBV30	CAWSPTGVGYTF	TGTGCCTGGAGTCCTACAGGGGTTGGCTACACCTTC
TRBJ2-5	.	.	TRBV6-5	CASSYSGGIGETQYF	TGTGCCAGCAGTTACTCTGGGGGGATTGGTGAGACCCAGTACTTC
TRBJ1-1	.	.	TRBV4-1	CASSQEGNRDQEAFF	TGCGCCAGCAGCCAGGAAGGAAATCGGGATCAAGAAGCTTTCTTT
TRBJ2-7	.	TRBD2	TRBV29-1	CSVARGGGYEQYF	TGCAGCGTGGCGCGGGGGGGCGGGTACGAGCAGTACTTC
TRBJ2-7	.	TRBD1	TRBV15	CATSEPGTGNYEQYF	TGTGCCACCAGCGAGCCGGGGACAGGGAACTACGAGCAGTACTTC
TRBJ2-1	.	TRBD2	TRBV5-6	CASSLIGRNEQFF	TGTGCCAGCAGCCTGATCGGGAGGAATGAGCAGTTCTTC
TRBJ1-5	.	TRBD1	TRBV18	CASSLKRTGDSNQPQHF	TGTGCCAGCTCTCTAAAGAGGACAGGGGATAGCAATCAGCCCCAGCATTTT
TRBJ1-1	.	TRBD1	TRBV6-5	CASRRTGDTEAFF	TGTGCCAGCAGAAGGACAGGGGACACTGAAGCTTTCTTT
TRBJ2-1	.	TRBD1	TRBV4-3	CASSWQGAYEQFF	TGCGCCAGCAGCTGGCAGGGGGCGTATGAGCAGTTCTTC
TRBJ1-2	few	.	TRBV19	CASSTTGWYYGYTF	TGTGCCAGTAGTACTACAGGGTGGTACTATGGCTACACCTTC
TRBJ1-5	.	.	TRBV5-8	CASSLGLPQHF	TGTGCCAGCAGCCTCGGGTTGCCCCAGCATTTT
TRBJ2-1	.	.	TRBV30	CAWRGRGVNEQFF	TGTGCCTGGAGGGGGAGGGGGGTGAATGAGCAGTTCTTC
TRBJ2-5	.	TRBD2	TRBV2	CASRLTSGGSETQYF	TGTGCCAGCAGACTGACTAGCGGGGGGAGTGAGACCCAGTACTTC
TRBJ2-7	.	.	TRBV7-9	CASSPRGGSGDRRSYEQYF	TGTGCCAGCAGCCCCAGAGGGGGGTCGGGGGACAGACGCTCCTACGAGCAGTACTTC
TRBJ1-6	.	.	TRBV30	CAWSVKSGVALHF	TGTGCCTGGAGTGTCAAGTCAGGGGTGGCCCTCCACTTT
TRBJ2-2	.	.	TRBV15	CATSGGQKNTGELFF	TGTGCCACCAGCGGCGGACAGAAGAACACCGGGGAGCTGTTTTTT
TRBJ1-2	once	TRBD1	TRBV7-9	CASSLNRGERGYTF	TGTGCCAGCAGCTTAAACAGGGGGGAGCGTGGCTACACCTTC
TRBJ2-1	.	.	TRBV7-9	CASSSVQDSYNEQFF	TGTGCCAGCAGCTCGGTTCAGGACAGCTACAATGAGCAGTTCTTC
TRBJ1-1	.	.	TRBV2	CASMGGRNTEAFF	TGTGCCAGCATGGGGGGTCGGAACACTGAAGCTTTCTTT
TRBJ2-7	.	.	TRBV5-1	CASSSNTGSYEQYF	TGCGCCAGCAGCTCAAACACAGGGTCCTACGAGCAGTACTTC
TRBJ2-2	.	.	TRBV11-2	CASSFSNAGELFF	TGTGCCAGCAGCTTTAGCAACGCCGGGGAGCTGTTTTTT
TRBJ2-3	once	TRBD2	TRBV4-3	CASSQDHIRTSGYTDTQYF	TGCGCCAGCAGCCAAGATCACATTCGGACTAGCGGCTACACAGATACGCAGTATTTT
TRBJ1-3	.	.	TRBV19	CASTLRRADSGNTIYF	TGTGCCAGTACCCTACGGAGGGCAGACTCTGGAAACACCATATATTTT
TRBJ1-2	once	TRBD1	TRBV28	CASREGARGYTF	TGTGCCAGCAGGGAGGGGGCGCGGGGCTACACCTTC
TRBJ1-2	.	.	TRBV5-4	CASSGDTGIWGYTF	TGTGCCAGCAGCGGGGACACCGGGATTTGGGGCTACACCTTC
TRBJ1-3	.	.	TRBV11-2	CASSRGTFGNTIYF	TGTGCCAGCAGCCGCGGGACGTTTGGAAACACCATATATTTT
TRBJ2-2	.	.	TRBV29-1	CSVGLSRNTGELFF	TGCAGCGTGGGACTTTCAAGGAACACCGGGGAGCTGTTTTTT
TRBJ2-3	.	.	TRBV5-6	CASSPSGRVSDTQYF	TGTGCCAGCAGCCCCAGCGGGCGTGTATCAGATACGCAGTATTTT
TRBJ2-7	.	.	TRBV11-2	CASSLHRASYEQYF	TGTGCCAGCAGCTTACACAGGGCCTCCTACGAGCAGTACTTC
TRBJ2-1	.	TRBD1	TRBV9	CASSFRDRGHEQFF	TGTGCCAGCAGCTTCCGGGACAGGGGGCATGAGCAGTTCTTC
TRBJ1-3	.	.	TRBV19	CASSIAGTGNTIYF	TGTGCCAGTAGTATAGCAGGGACTGGAAACACCATATATTTT